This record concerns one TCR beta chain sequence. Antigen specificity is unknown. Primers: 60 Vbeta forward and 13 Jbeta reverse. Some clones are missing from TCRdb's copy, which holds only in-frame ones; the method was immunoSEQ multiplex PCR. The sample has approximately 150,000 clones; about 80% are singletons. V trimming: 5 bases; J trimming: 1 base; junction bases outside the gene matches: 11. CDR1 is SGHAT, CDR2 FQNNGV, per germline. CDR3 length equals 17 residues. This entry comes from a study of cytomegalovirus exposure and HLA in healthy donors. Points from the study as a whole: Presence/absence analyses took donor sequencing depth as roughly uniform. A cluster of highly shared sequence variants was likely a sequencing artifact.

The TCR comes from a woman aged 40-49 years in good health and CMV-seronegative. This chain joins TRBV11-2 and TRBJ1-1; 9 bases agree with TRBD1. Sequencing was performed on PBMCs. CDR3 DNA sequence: TGTGCCAGCAGCCCTTTCCGGGACAGGGAGCCGAACACTGAAGCTTTCTTT. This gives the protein CASSPFRDREPNTEAFF.